The 30 T cell receptor beta chains given below trace back to one sample, sequenced in a study of spatial heterogeneity in lung cancer. Time point defined: sample taken at primary tumor resection. Unsorted whole RNA samples from tumor, nontumor lung or frozen PBMC were sequenced. TCRdb reanalysed the 5' RACE reads using MiXCR and keeps one entry per CDR3 protein. The repertoire holds 14,000 to 15,000 distinct CDR3 sequences, with 11% as singletons. This material consisted of PBMCs, taken at surgery. Receptor source: a female donor with early-stage non-small cell lung cancer.

This clonotype appeared a single time. This chain joins TRBV7-2 and TRBJ2-1; perhaps TRBD1 as D (5 bases). The CDR3 has 13 amino acids. Per germline, CDR1 SGHTA and CDR2 FQGNSA. Deletions cut 2 bases from V and 4 bases from J, with 6 bases between. The CDR3 coding sequence is TGTGCCAGCAGCTTACAGGGATACAATGAGCAGTTCTTC. This translates into CASSLQGYNEQFF.

With respect to this clonotype: A much larger clone is a single base away; this may be a read error. The chain has TRBV20-1 and TRBJ2-1, with no clear D. CDR3 size: 14 residues. The germline gives CDR1 DFQATT, CDR2 SNEGSKA (reference sequence). The ends were cut back, 8 bases at V and 7 bases at J, with 21 bases in the middle. The CDR3 DNA is TGCAGTACGATTTATTCGGTCCTGGGGAATGAGCAGTTCTTC. The encoded protein is CSTIYSVLGNEQFF.

This clonotype was detected ten times or more. The V and J genes are TRBV3-1 and TRBJ2-7, with TRBD2 matching over 8 bases. This CDR3 is built from 13 residues. CDR1 and CDR2 from the germline V gene are LGHDT and YNNKEL (reference sequence). The V gene end was trimmed by 1 base and the J gene end by 6 bases; junction bases not matched to a gene: 2. This chain's CDR3 is CASSQAGGREQYF. In DNA, the CDR3 is TGTGCCAGCAGCCAAGCGGGGGGGCGCGAGCAGTACTTC.

This clonotype was detected many times. V is TRBV11-2 and J is TRBJ2-1; the match to TRBD2 covers 8 bases. CDR1 is SGHAT and CDR2 is FQNNGV in the germline V gene. With 1 base clipped from V and 9 bases from J, the junction kept 11 bases outside the gene matches. This CDR3 region has 16 residues. This CDR3 reads CASSLVNGGVSVEQFF. The CDR3 nucleotides read TGTGCCAGCAGCTTAGTTAACGGGGGGGTTTCGGTTGAGCAGTTCTTC.

This clonotype was detected ten times or more. V usage is TRBV19 and J usage is TRBJ1-3; D remains ambiguous. The germline V and J ends were trimmed by 9 bases and 4 bases, with 4 bases remaining between them. Germline V gene lookup returns CDR1 LNHDA and CDR2 SQIVND (reference sequence). The CDR3 contains 10 residues. The CDR3 loop is CASRGNTIYF. As DNA, the CDR3 is TGTGCCAGCCGAGGAAACACCATATATTTT.

This clonotype was seen at least ten times. This sequence joins TRBV5-1 and TRBJ2-3, with D uncertain. Trimming shortened V by 0 bases and J by 4 bases, and 15 bases separated the two germline ends. The CDR3 totals 16 residues. Germline loops: CDR1 SGHRS, CDR2 YFSETQ. DNA for the CDR3: TGCGCCAGCAGCTTGGCTGGCCTCCATGTCCCAGATACGCAGTATTTT. Translation gives CASSLAGLHVPDTQYF.

This clonotype turned up a few times. This sequence joins TRBV2 and TRBJ1-3, with D perhaps matching TRBD1 (5 bases). V lost 4 bases and J 7 bases, leaving 11 bases between the germline ends. Per the germline V gene, CDR1 is SNHLY and CDR2 is FYNNEI. The CDR3 spans 13 residues. This chain's CDR3 is CASSGGGRNTIYF. DNA for the CDR3: TGTGCCAGCAGTGGTGGGGGTCGTAACACCATATATTTT.

This clonotype was seen ten or more times. V usage is TRBV5-4 and J usage is TRBJ2-7, with 9 bases aligning to TRBD2. Germline CDR1 reads SGHNT; CDR2 reads YYREEE (reference sequence). CDR3 length: 17 residues. With V trimmed by 0 bases and J by 5 bases, 12 bases remained unmatched. CDR3 bases: TGTGCCAGCAGCTTGGAAGGCGGGAGGGTTCGAGGGGACGAGCAGTACTTC. Its translation: CASSLEGGRVRGDEQYF.

The chain links TRBV28 to TRBJ2-5; maybe TRBD1 (5 bases). Per the germline V gene, CDR1 is MDHEN and CDR2 is SYDVKM. The CDR3 spans 15 residues. V lost 2 bases and J lost 4, with 14 bases in between. The CDR3 protein is CASSLPTGVGETQYF. The CDR3 region has the DNA TGTGCCAGCAGTTTACCCACAGGAGTAGGAGAGACCCAGTACTTC.

This clonotype was detected only once. The chain joins TRBV9 to TRBJ2-1; D is undetermined. CDR3 length: 15 amino acids. Germline V gene lookup returns CDR1 SGDLS and CDR2 YYNGEE. V was clipped by 3 bases and J by 10 bases, with 20 bases between them. The CDR3 sequence: CASSAQFGSLLEQFF. The CDR3 region has the DNA TGTGCCAGCAGCGCGCAGTTTGGCTCTTTGTTGGAGCAGTTCTTC.

This clonotype was counted ten times or more. V is TRBV12-3 or TRBV12-4 and J is TRBJ2-5; 7 bases fit TRBD1. The CDR3 has 14 amino acids. J was trimmed by 3 bases and V by 8 bases; bases with no gene match: 9. In DNA form, the CDR3 reads TGTGCCAGCCACCCCCCTACAGGGGAAGAGACCCAGTACTTC. It encodes CASHPPTGEETQYF.

This clonotype was picked up many times. The chain joins TRBV4-2 to TRBJ2-3; D is undetermined. Trimming left V 3 bases short and J 2 bases short, with 9 bases between. Germline V gene lookup returns CDR1 LGHNA and CDR2 YNFKEQ. This CDR3 region has 14 residues. The CDR3, as DNA: TGTGCCAGCAGCCACGGCTCTCCCACAGATACGCAGTATTTT. Translation: CASSHGSPTDTQYF.

This clonotype was counted many times. This chain links TRBV12-3 or TRBV12-4 with TRBJ2-7; perhaps TRBD2 as D (6 bases). The germline V and J ends were trimmed by 3 bases and 7 bases, with 13 bases remaining between them. CDR3 size: 13 residues. This CDR3 reads CASSFASVTEQYF. The DNA for the CDR3 is TGTGCCAGCAGTTTCGCTAGCGTGACTGAGCAGTACTTC.

By sample share, this clonotype is large. This chain uses TRBV10-3 with TRBJ2-1; 9 bases line up with TRBD1. Germline V gives CDR1 ENHRY, CDR2 SYGVKD. The CDR3 sequence is 16 residues long. The junction had 10 bases not matched to a gene; V was cut back by 2 bases and J by 8 bases. The DNA of the CDR3 is TGTGCCATCAGTGAGATACCCGGGACAGGGTACGATGAGCAGTTCTTC. Residues: CAISEIPGTGYDEQFF.

This clonotype was observed a few times. V gene TRBV18 combines with J gene TRBJ2-7; D is perhaps TRBD1 (6 bases). The germline V gene encodes CDR1 KGHSH and CDR2 LQKENI. V was trimmed by 6 bases and J by 2 bases, leaving 8 bases between them. The CDR3 extends over 12 amino acids. CDR3 sequence: CASSTGTYEQYF. The CDR3 DNA sequence: TGTGCCAGCTCGACAGGTACCTACGAGCAGTACTTC.

This clonotype was observed many times. V gene TRBV5-1 combines with J gene TRBJ1-2, with D tentatively TRBD1 (5 bases). The CDR3 has 14 residues. V lost 4 bases to trimming and J lost 6 bases, with 16 bases between them. Germline V gene sequence: CDR1 SGHRS, CDR2 YFSETQ. CDR3 sequence (DNA): TGCGCCAGCAGCCTGGCGATGGGGGAAGATGGCTACACCTTC. As protein: CASSLAMGEDGYTF.

The rearrangement joins TRBV3-1 to TRBJ2-2, with D perhaps TRBD2 (7 bases). Trimming pared 5 bases from V and 5 bases from J, leaving 21 bases between. Germline V gives CDR1 LGHDT, CDR2 YNNKEL (reference sequence). This CDR3 is built from 17 residues. CDR3 bases: TGTGCCAGCAGCACACTAGGTCGGGGGGCAAATACCGGGGAGCTGTTTTTT. This translates into CASSTLGRGANTGELFF.

This clonotype has just a few counts. This chain links TRBV20-1 with TRBJ1-1; 10 nucleotides match TRBD1. The length of the CDR3 is 16 residues. Per germline, CDR1 DFQATT and CDR2 SNEGSKA (reference sequence). The junction had 9 bases not matched to a gene; V was cut back by 3 bases and J by 2 bases. CDR3 protein: CSASKSGTGVNTEAFF. The CDR3 DNA reads TGCAGTGCTAGTAAGAGTGGGACAGGGGTTAACACTGAAGCTTTCTTT.

By share, this clonotype counts as medium-sized. The chain is built from TRBV27 and TRBJ1-5; TRBD1 is a possible D gene (5 bases). The CDR3 loop spans 14 amino acids. V lost 5 bases and J lost 6, with 14 bases in between. CDR1 and CDR2 (germline): MNHEY, SMNVEV (reference sequence). CDR3 sequence reads: CASSPGRVAQPQHF. The CDR3 coding sequence is TGTGCCAGCAGTCCCGGCAGGGTTGCTCAGCCCCAGCATTTT.

This clonotype was picked up many times. The gene calls are TRBV5-1 and TRBJ2-3; the D gene is possibly TRBD2 (6 bases). CDR1 and CDR2 (germline): SGHRS, YFSETQ. V was pared by 2 bases and J by 1 base, with 11 bases between. The CDR3 runs to 15 residues. CDR3 DNA: TGCGCCAGCAGCTTCGGGGGAATGGGCACAGATACGCAGTATTTT. Translating gives CASSFGGMGTDTQYF.

The table lists this clonotype with a few counts. The chain carries TRBV5-1 and TRBJ1-1; D is uncertain. Trimming shortened V by 1 base and J by 4 bases, and 11 bases separated the two germline ends. This CDR3 comprises 14 residues. Germline values: CDR1 SGHRS, CDR2 YFSETQ. The CDR3 sequence is CASSLNSAGTEAFF. Written as DNA, the CDR3 is TGCGCCAGCAGCTTGAATTCGGCGGGCACTGAAGCTTTCTTT. The full variable domain, completed using reference TRBV5-1 and TRBJ1-1, is KAGVTQTPRYLIKTRGQQVTLSCSPISGHRSVSWYQQTPGQGLQFLFEYFSETQRNKGNFPGRFSGRQFSNSRSEMNVSTLELGDSALYLCASSLNSAGTEAFFGQGTRLTVV.

This clonotype came up many times. V gene TRBV5-1 combines with J gene TRBJ2-7, with 14 bases identical to TRBD2. Per germline, CDR1 SGHRS and CDR2 YFSETQ. The V segment lost 5 bases and the J segment 11 bases; nucleotides outside the gene matches: 12. The length of the CDR3 is 15 residues. The CDR3 protein is CASSLSGTSGGKKYF. The CDR3 DNA is TGCGCCAGCAGTTTATCCGGGACTAGCGGGGGAAAGAAGTACTTC.

This clonotype has at least ten counts. This sequence joins TRBV7-8 and TRBJ2-5, with 11 positions matching TRBD2. After removal of 0 bases from V and 1 base from J, the junction contained 4 bases not matched to a gene. The CDR3 contains 17 residues. Looked up from germline, CDR1 is SGHVS and CDR2 is FQNEAQ. The CDR3 region has the DNA TGTGCCAGCAGCTTAGCGCTAGCGGGGGGTTTCCAAGAGACCCAGTACTTC. As protein: CASSLALAGGFQETQYF.

This clonotype has ten or more counts. This sequence joins TRBV5-1 and TRBJ1-1, with D unresolved. The V end lost 2 bases, the J end lost 7 bases, and 12 bases lay between the germline ends. In germline, CDR1 is SGHRS, CDR2 YFSETQ. The CDR3 has 13 amino acids. The CDR3 reads CASSFKPTSEAFF. Written as DNA, the CDR3 is TGCGCCAGCAGCTTTAAGCCTACGAGTGAAGCTTTCTTT.

This clonotype was detected ten times or more. The gene calls are TRBV30 and TRBJ2-7; a weak D match, TRBD2 (6 bases). Trimming pared 4 bases from V and 3 bases from J, leaving 22 bases between. Germline CDR1 and CDR2: GTSNPN and SVGIG (reference sequence). The CDR3 is 16 amino acids. CDR3 residues: CAWKGVGRGGGYEQYF. As DNA, the CDR3 is TGTGCCTGGAAGGGTGTCGGGCGGGGTGGAGGCTACGAGCAGTACTTC.

This chain links TRBV11-3 with TRBJ2-1; a possible D gene is TRBD2 (5 bases). CDR1 is SGHNT and CDR2 is YENEEA in the germline V gene. This CDR3 is built from 15 residues. V was pared by 5 bases and J by 3 bases, with 14 bases between. The DNA of the CDR3 is TGTGCCAGCAGCCGAGGGTTCGGACTCTACAATGAGCAGTTCTTC. Amino acids: CASSRGFGLYNEQFF.

The V call is TRBV5-1, the J call TRBJ2-3, with TRBD1 matching over 7 bases. Germline CDR1 reads SGHRS; CDR2 reads YFSETQ. The length of the CDR3 is 15 residues. The trim removed 4 bases at V and 0 bases at J, leaving 5 bases unmatched. CDR3 sequence (DNA): TGCGCCAGCAGCCGGACAGGTCATAGCACAGATACGCAGTATTTT. It is translated as CASSRTGHSTDTQYF.

This clonotype was recorded at least ten times. The rearrangement uses TRBV7-9 and TRBJ1-6; the D is unclear. This CDR3 region has 13 residues. Germline CDR1 and CDR2: SEHNR and FQNEAQ (reference sequence). V lost 1 base, J lost 6 bases, and 4 bases lay in between. CDR3 amino acids: CASSLEGNSPLHF. DNA of the CDR3: TGTGCCAGCAGCTTAGAGGGTAATTCACCCCTCCACTTT.

This clonotype was recorded many times. The J gene is TRBJ1-1, the V gene TRBV7-3; no definite D call. V was shortened by 6 bases and J by 0 bases, with 8 bases between the two germline ends. Germline CDR1 SGHTA, CDR2 FQGTGA. The CDR3 has 13 residues. CDR3 residues: CASSLAMNTEAFF. In nucleotides, the CDR3 is TGTGCCAGCAGTTTAGCCATGAACACTGAAGCTTTCTTT.

Notes on this clonotype: A much larger clone differs by one base, so this may be a read error. CDR3 DNA: TGTGCCACCAAATTTAGGCGTGTGCAGTTCTTC. It yields the protein CATKFRRVQFF. The V and J genes are TRBV15 and TRBJ2-1; D is uncertain. Germline V CDR1 and CDR2: LNHNV, YYDKDF (reference sequence). The CDR3 has 11 residues. Trimming took off 7 bases at V and 12 bases at J, with 13 bases between the two ends.